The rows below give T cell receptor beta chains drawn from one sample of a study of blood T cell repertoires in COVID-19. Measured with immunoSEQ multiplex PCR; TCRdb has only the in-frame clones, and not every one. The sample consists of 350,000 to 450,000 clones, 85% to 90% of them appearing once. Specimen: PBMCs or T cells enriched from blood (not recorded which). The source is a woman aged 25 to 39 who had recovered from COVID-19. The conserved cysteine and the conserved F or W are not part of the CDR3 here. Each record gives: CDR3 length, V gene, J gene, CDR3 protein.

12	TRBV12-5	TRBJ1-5	ASGWGVSNQPQH
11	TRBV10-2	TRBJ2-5	ASRTGIRETQY
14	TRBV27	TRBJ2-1	ASSLSYGGGYNEQF
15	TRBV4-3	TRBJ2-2	ASSPVGQGVGAGELF
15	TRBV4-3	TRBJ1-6	ASSQEGGLNYNSPLH
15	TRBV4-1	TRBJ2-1	ASSQDWEIGSYNEQF
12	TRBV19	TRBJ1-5	ASSAMGGNQPQH
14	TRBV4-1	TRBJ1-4	ASSQVAGGFNEKLF
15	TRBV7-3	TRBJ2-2	ASSHRGGYLNTGELF
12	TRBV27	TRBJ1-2	ASSLSSGGNGYT
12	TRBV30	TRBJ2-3	AGALAGLTDTQY
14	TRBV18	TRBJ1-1	ASSSGQLPMNTEAF
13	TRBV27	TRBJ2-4	ASSLLPQGTDIQY
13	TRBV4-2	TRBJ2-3	ASSPTSGSTDTQY
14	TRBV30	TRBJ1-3	AWGWRARSSGNTIY
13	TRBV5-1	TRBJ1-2	ASSTIPRDSRGYT
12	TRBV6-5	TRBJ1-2	ASSLPGGANGYT
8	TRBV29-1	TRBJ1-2	SVVGGGYT
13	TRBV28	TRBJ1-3	ASSSPGWWGNTIY
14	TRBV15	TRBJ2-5	ATSTRGGTRGETQY
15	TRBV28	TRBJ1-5	ASSFPMDRSSNQPQH
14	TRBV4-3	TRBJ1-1	ASSQDRAGLNTEAF
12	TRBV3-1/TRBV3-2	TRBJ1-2	ASSQDEGGYGYT
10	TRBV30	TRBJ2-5	AWRYLAETQY
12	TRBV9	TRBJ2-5	ASSYPDGEETQY
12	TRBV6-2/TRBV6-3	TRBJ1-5	ASSLTSRSQPQH
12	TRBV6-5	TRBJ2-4	ASRQGVGKNIQY
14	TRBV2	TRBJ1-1	ASSSGGAGLNTEAF
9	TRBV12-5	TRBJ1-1	ASAGGSEAF
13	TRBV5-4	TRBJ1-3	ASSPAPGFGSTIY
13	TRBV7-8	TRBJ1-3	ASSPGQSSGNTIY
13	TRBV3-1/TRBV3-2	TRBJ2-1	ASSLTSPPYNEQF
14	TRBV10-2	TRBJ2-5	ASSEAKQGLQETQY
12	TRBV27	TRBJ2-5	ASSPLTGGETQY
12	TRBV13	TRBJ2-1	ASSLIWARSEQF
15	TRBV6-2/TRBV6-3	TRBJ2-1	ASSYDPGLAGVYEQF
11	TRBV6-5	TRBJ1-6	ASSRQGDSPLH
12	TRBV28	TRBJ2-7	ASSRDKSLYEQY
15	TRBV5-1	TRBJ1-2	ASSSDPQGPIGDGYT
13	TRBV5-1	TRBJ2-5	ASSLDSLVGETQY
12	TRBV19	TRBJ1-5	ASREGRSDQPQH
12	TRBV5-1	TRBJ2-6	ASRVDSGANVLT
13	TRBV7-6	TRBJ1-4	ASSLGRALNEKLF
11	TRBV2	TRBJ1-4	ASSPGVGEKLF
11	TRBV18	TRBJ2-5	ASSPGTPGTQY
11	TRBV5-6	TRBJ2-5	ASRRDSQETQY
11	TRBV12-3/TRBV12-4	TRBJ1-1	ASILVRNTEAF
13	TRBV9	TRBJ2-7	ASSPQTGTHYEQY